The present T cell receptor (beta chain) was sequenced within a study of vaccination and CD4 T cells after COVID-19. Across the whole study: The convalescents, six males and four females, included two who were Hispanic.

The V end lost 5 bases, the J end lost 9 bases, and 14 bases lay between the germline ends. CDR3 size: 13 residues. Germline V gene sequence: CDR1 SGHTA, CDR2 FQGNSA. This clonotype is medium-sized in the sample. The antigen remains unidentified. Cultured CD4+ T-cell DNA underwent Oncomine TCR Beta short-read sequencing. MiXCR, applied by TCRdb to the PCR reads, yields one record per CDR3 protein. This table has around 16,000 distinct CDR3 sequences, roughly half appearing once. As to treatment: roughly 10-day PBMC culture with coronavirus spike peptide pools or control peptides (ViraFEST assay). The TCR comes from a human donor who had recovered from COVID-19. The V gene is TRBV7-2, the J gene TRBJ1-5, with D uncertain. What was sequenced was CD4+ T cells from blood, cultured in vitro. The CDR3 reads CASSAGVLRPQHF. CDR3 DNA: TGTGCCAGCAGCGCAGGAGTTCTAAGGCCCCAGCATTTT.